The source of this T cell receptor beta chain is a study of OX40 agonist ivuxolimab in advanced cancers. About the study: In this trial design, patients received ivuxolimab intravenously at 0.01 to 10 mg/kg every 2 weeks.

Germline V gives CDR1 SGHDT, CDR2 YYEEEE. The V end was cut by 1 base, the J end by 5 bases, with 6 bases between. The CDR3 runs 12 residues. The data were produced by immunoSEQ multiplex PCR, yet TCRdb's version contains in-frame clones alone and is incomplete. The repertoire has more than 65,000 clones, 92% of them found once; the top ten carry 6.5% to 9.5%. The sequence was obtained from an adult with an advanced solid tumor such as melanoma, head and neck, liver or kidney cancer. The V and J genes are TRBV5-6 and TRBJ1-1, with D perhaps matching TRBD1 (6 bases). Sequenced here: CD4+ or CD8+ T cells sorted from blood, sampled in a trial of the OX40 agonist ivuxolimab. The CDR3 nucleotides are TGTGCCAGCAGCTTGCAGGGGACTGAAGCTTTCTTT. Protein: CASSLQGTEAFF.